This is a list of T cell receptor beta chains from one sample in a study of shared T cell receptors in the human thymus. Only in-frame clones appear in the TCRdb table, and some are missing; sequencing was by immunoSEQ multiplex PCR. Seen here are hundreds of thousands of clones, approximately 87% observed once, and the top ten hold around 0.0099%. These data were also reused for a study on human thymus T cells.

The sequencing sample was made of thymocytes. The source of these receptors is a boy less than two years old with a congenital heart defect. CDR3s include the opening cysteine and the closing phenylalanine or tryptophan. A D gene is named only where the DNA matches it firmly. Size values are once, few and many counts, or a class for expanded clones, and some rows have none.

abundance	v_gene	j_gene	len	d_gene	CDR3nt	CDR3aa
-	TRBV9	TRBJ2-4	17	-	TGTGCCAGCAGCGTAGTTGGTAGCCTTAGGGCCAAAAACATTCAGTACTTC	CASSVVGSLRAKNIQYF
-	TRBV19	TRBJ2-4	15	-	TGTGCCAGTAGTCCCACAGGGCTGACCAAAAACATTCAGTACTTC	CASSPTGLTKNIQYF
-	TRBV5-5	TRBJ2-1	17	TRBD2	TGTGCCAGCAGCTCGGGACTAGCGGGAGGAGGAGCGGGTGAGCAGTTCTTC	CASSSGLAGGGAGEQFF
-	TRBV6-4	TRBJ2-1	17	TRBD2	TGTGCCAGCAGTGACCACGGGTGGACTAGCGGGATTAATGAGCAGTTCTTC	CASSDHGWTSGINEQFF
-	TRBV5-1	TRBJ2-1	13	-	TGCGCCAGCCAGGACTATCGAAGGAAGGAGCAGTTCTTC	CASQDYRRKEQFF
-	TRBV6-1	TRBJ1-2	16	TRBD1	TGTGCCAGCAGTGAAGCGCAACCGGGACAGGGAAATGGCTACACCTTC	CASSEAQPGQGNGYTF
-	TRBV2	TRBJ2-3	14	-	TGTGCCAGCAGTGCTAACGGGGGCACAGATACGCAGTATTTT	CASSANGGTDTQYF
-	TRBV7-2	TRBJ2-7	13	-	TGTGCCAGCAGCTTAGTGGCCTCCTACGAGCAGTACTTC	CASSLVASYEQYF
-	TRBV4-2	TRBJ1-1	16	TRBD1	TGTGCCAGCAGCCCCTACGCAGGGGGTATGAACACTGAAGCTTTCTTT	CASSPYAGGMNTEAFF
-	TRBV6-5	TRBJ2-1	13	-	TGTGCCACCGCAACAGGGATACACAATGAGCAGTTCTTC	CATATGIHNEQFF
-	TRBV19	TRBJ1-4	15	TRBD1	TGTGCCAGGACCCTCACGGGACAGCCTAATGAAAAACTGTTTTTT	CARTLTGQPNEKLFF
-	TRBV9	TRBJ2-2	15	-	TGTGCCAGCAGCGCCAATGAGCGGAACACCGGGGAGCTGTTTTTT	CASSANERNTGELFF
-	TRBV19	TRBJ2-1	14	-	TGTGCCACTACTCACTGGGCAGGCGAAAATGAGCAGTTCTTC	CATTHWAGENEQFF
-	TRBV19	TRBJ2-7	14	-	TGTGCCAGTAGTCCGATCCCCAGGGGCTACGAGCAGTACTTC	CASSPIPRGYEQYF
-	TRBV30	TRBJ2-1	18	-	TGTGCCTGGAGTGTATTAACACCGAGTAAACAGGGTTCCAATGAGCAGTTCTTC	CAWSVLTPSKQGSNEQFF
-	TRBV6-1	TRBJ1-3	18	-	TGTGCCAGCAGTGTTAGGCGGGCCATTTACGGCTCTGGAAACACCATATATTTT	CASSVRRAIYGSGNTIYF
-	TRBV6-5	TRBJ2-5	15	-	TGTGCCAGCAGTTTTACAGGGGAGGCCCAAGAGACCCAGTACTTC	CASSFTGEAQETQYF
-	TRBV19	TRBJ1-5	16	-	TGTGCCAGTAGCAATCGGGGGTTCTATAGCAATCAGCCCCAGCATTTT	CASSNRGFYSNQPQHF
-	TRBV7-6	TRBJ2-3	17	TRBD1	TGTGCCAGCAGCTTACCCGGACAGGGTTATAGCACAGATACGCAGTATTTT	CASSLPGQGYSTDTQYF
-	TRBV2	TRBJ1-5	15	-	TGTGCCAGCAGTCCCAGGGTAGGTCGCAATCAGCCCCAGCATTTT	CASSPRVGRNQPQHF
-	TRBV28	TRBJ2-6	17	-	TGTGCCAGCAGCCGTAGCGTTAAAGGCTCTGGGGCCAACGTCCTGACTTTC	CASSRSVKGSGANVLTF
-	TRBV7-9	TRBJ2-1	15	-	TGTGCCAGCAGCTTAGAAGCTAGCTCCTACAATGAGCAGTTCTTC	CASSLEASSYNEQFF
-	TRBV27	TRBJ1-4	18	-	TGTGCCAGCAGTTTATGCGGCAGGGGCCCTGCAACTAATGAAAAACTGTTTTTT	CASSLCGRGPATNEKLFF
-	TRBV4-3	TRBJ2-3	21	TRBD2	TGCGCCAGCAGCCAGGTCCGAAGCGGGAGACCACCCCCCTCCCGACGACTAACGCAGTATTTT	CASSQVRSGRPPPSRRLTQYF
-	TRBV7-9	TRBJ1-4	16	TRBD1	TGTGCCAGCAGCGTAAACAGGGGGCGAGGGTATGAAAAACTGTTTTTT	CASSVNRGRGYEKLFF
once	TRBV7-3	TRBJ2-3	16	-	TGTGCCAGCAGCTTATCCGGACCAGGAGGAACAGATACGCAGTATTTT	CASSLSGPGGTDTQYF
-	TRBV6-1	TRBJ2-3	20	-	TGTGCCAGCAGTGACTTGACAGGCCCGCTCGACCCCCTTTGCACAGATACGCAGTATTTT	CASSDLTGPLDPLCTDTQYF